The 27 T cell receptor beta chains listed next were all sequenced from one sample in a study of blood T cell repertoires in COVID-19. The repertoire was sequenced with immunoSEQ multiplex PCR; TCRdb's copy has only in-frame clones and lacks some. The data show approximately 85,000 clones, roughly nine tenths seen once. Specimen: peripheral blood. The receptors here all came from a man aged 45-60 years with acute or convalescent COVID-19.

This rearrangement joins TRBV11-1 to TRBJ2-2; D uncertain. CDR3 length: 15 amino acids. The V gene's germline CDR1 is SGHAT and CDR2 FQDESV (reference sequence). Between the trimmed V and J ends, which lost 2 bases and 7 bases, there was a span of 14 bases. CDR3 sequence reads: CASSLSKVSSGELFF. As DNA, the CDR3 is TGTGCCAGCAGCTTATCCAAAGTTTCGAGCGGGGAGCTGTTTTTT.

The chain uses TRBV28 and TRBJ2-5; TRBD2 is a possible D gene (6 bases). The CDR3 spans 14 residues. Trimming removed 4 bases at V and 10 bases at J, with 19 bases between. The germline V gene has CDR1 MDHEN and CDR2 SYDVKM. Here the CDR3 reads CASSSPDAEGGQYF. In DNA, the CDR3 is TGTGCCAGCAGTTCCCCCGACGCGGAGGGTGGCCAGTACTTC. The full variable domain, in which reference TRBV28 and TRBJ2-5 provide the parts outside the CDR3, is DVKVTQSSRYLVKRTGEKVFLECVQDMDHENMFWYRQDPGLGLRLIYFSYDVKMKEKGDIPEGYSVSREKKERFSLILESASTNQTSMYLCASSSPDAEGGQYFGPGTRLLVL.

The CDR3 DNA sequence: TGTGCCACCGCACAGGGGGCGGGGAACATTCAGTACTTC. Translating gives CATAQGAGNIQYF. The rearrangement uses TRBV3-1 (or the pseudogene TRBV3-2) and TRBJ2-4; 9 nucleotides match TRBD1. Germline lookup yields CDR1 LGHDT and CDR2 YNNKEL (reference sequence). V trimming: 10 bases; J trimming: 7 bases; junction bases outside the gene matches: 8. This CDR3 is built from 13 residues.

The CDR3 DNA follows: TGCGCCACTCAGCGGGAGAACGCAGATACGCAGTATTTT. This codes for CATQRENADTQYF. This chain connects TRBV5-1 to TRBJ2-3; 8 bases fit TRBD2. The trim removed 9 bases at V and 4 bases at J, leaving 7 bases unmatched. This CDR3 has 13 residues. Germline CDR1 reads SGHRS; CDR2 reads YFSETQ.

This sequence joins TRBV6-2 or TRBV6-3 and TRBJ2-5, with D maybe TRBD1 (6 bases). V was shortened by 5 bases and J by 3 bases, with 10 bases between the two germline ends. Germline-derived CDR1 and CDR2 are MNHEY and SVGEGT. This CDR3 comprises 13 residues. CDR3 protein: CASSEGVEETQYF. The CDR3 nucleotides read TGTGCCAGCAGTGAGGGGGTTGAAGAGACCCAGTACTTC.

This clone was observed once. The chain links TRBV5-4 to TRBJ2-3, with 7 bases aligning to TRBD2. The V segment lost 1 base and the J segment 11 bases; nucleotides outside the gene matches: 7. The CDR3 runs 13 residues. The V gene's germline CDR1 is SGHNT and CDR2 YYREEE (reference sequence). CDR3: CASSLLGLPRQYF. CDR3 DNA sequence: TGTGCCAGCAGCTTGTTGGGACTACCTAGGCAGTATTTT.

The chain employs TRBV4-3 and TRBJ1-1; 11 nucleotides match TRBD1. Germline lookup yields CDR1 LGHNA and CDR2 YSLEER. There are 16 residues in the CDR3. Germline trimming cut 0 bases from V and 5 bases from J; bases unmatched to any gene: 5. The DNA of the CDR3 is TGCGCCAGCAGCCAAGATCGGGACAGGGGGGAAACTGAAGCTTTCTTT. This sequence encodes CASSQDRDRGETEAFF.

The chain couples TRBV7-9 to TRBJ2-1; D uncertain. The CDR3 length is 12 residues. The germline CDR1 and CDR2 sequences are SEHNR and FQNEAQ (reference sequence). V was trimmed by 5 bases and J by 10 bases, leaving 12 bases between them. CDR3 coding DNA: TGTGCCAGCAGCATTAGCCGGCGCGAGCAGTTCTTC. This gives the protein CASSISRREQFF.

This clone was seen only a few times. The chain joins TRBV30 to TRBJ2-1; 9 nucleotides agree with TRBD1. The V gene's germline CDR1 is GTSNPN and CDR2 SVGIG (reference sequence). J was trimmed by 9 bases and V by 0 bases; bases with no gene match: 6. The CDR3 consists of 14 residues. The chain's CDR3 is CAWSVGTGYGEQFF. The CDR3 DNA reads TGTGCCTGGAGTGTTGGGACAGGGTATGGTGAGCAGTTCTTC.

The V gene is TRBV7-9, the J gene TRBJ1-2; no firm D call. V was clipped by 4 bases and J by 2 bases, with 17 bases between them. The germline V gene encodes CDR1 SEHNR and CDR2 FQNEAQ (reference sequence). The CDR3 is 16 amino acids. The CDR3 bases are TGTGCCAGCAGCTCGCCGCAGGAGGAGGTAAACTATGGCTACACCTTC. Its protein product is CASSSPQEEVNYGYTF.

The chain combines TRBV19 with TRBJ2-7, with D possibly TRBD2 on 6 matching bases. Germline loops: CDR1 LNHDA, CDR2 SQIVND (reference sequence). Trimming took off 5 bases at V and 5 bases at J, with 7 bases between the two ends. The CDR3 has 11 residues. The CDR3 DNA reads TGTGCCAGTAGTGGAGGGAACGAGCAGTACTTC. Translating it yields CASSGGNEQYF.

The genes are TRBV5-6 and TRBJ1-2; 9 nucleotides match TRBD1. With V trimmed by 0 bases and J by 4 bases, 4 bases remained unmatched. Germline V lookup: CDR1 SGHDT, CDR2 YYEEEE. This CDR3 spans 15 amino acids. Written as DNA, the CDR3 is TGTGCCAGCAGCTTGGAGGCGACAGGGGGCTATGGCTACACCTTC. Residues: CASSLEATGGYGYTF.

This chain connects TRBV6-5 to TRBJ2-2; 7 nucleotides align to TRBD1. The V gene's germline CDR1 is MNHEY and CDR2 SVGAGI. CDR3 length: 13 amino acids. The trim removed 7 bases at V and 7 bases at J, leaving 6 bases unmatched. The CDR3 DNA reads TGTGCCAGCAAGAGGACAGGAGTCGGGGAGCTGTTTTTT. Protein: CASKRTGVGELFF.

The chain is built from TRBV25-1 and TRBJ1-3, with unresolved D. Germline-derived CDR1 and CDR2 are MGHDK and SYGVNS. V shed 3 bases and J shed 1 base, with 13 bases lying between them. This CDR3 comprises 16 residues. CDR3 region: CASSEYGSGSGNTIYF. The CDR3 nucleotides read TGTGCCAGCAGTGAGTATGGCAGCGGATCTGGAAACACCATATATTTT.

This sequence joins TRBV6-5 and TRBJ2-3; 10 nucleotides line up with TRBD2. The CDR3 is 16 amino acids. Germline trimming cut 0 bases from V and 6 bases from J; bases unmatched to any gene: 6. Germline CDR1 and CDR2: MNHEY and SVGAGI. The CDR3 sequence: CASSYSTSGTRDTQYF. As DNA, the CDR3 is TGTGCCAGCAGTTACTCTACTAGCGGGACGAGGGATACGCAGTATTTT.

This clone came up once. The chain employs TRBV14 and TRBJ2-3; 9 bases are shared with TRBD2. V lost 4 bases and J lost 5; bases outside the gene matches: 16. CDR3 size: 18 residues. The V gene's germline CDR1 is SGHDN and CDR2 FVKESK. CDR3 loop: CASSRGGWTSVSGDTQYF. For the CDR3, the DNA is TGTGCCAGCAGCCGGGGAGGGTGGACTAGCGTTTCGGGAGATACGCAGTATTTT. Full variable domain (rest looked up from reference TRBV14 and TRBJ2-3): EAGVTQFPSHSVIEKGQTVTLRCDPISGHDNLYWYRRVMGKEIKFLLHFVKESKQDESGMPNNRFLAERTGGTYSTLKVQPAELEDSGVYFCASSRGGWTSVSGDTQYFGPGTRLTVL.

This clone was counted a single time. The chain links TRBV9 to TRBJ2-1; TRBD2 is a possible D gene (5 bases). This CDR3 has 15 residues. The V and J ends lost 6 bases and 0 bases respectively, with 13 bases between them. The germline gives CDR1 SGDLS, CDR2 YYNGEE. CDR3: CASNVRGSSYNEQFF. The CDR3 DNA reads TGTGCCAGCAATGTAAGAGGGAGCTCCTACAATGAGCAGTTCTTC. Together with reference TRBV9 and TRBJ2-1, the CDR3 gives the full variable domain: DSGVTQTPKHLITATGQRVTLRCSPRSGDLSVYWYQQSLDQGLQFLIQYYNGEERAKGNILERFSAQQFPDLHSELNLSSLELGDSALYFCASNVRGSSYNEQFFGPGTRLTVL.

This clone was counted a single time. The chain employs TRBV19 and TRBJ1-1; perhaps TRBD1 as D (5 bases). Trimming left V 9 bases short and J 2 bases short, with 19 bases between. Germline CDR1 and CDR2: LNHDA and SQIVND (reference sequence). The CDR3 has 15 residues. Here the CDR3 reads CASESAGGGNTEAFF. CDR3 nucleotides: TGTGCCAGCGAATCAGCGGGGGGAGGAAACACTGAAGCTTTCTTT.

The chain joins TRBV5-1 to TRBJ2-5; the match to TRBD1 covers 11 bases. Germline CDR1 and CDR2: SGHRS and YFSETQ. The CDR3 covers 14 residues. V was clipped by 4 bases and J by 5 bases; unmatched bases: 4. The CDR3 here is CASSMGQGVETQYF. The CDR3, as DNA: TGCGCCAGCAGCATGGGACAGGGGGTGGAGACCCAGTACTTC.

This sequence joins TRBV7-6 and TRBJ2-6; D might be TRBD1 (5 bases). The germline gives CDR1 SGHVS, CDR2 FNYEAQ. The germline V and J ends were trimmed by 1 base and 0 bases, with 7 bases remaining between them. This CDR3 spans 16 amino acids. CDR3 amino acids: CASSLGRASGANVLTF. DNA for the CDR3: TGTGCCAGCAGCTTAGGCAGGGCCTCTGGGGCCAACGTCCTGACTTTC.

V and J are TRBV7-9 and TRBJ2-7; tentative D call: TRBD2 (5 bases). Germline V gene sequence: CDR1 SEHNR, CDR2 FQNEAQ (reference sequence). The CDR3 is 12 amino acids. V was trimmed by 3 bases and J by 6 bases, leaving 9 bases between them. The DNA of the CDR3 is TGTGCCAGCAGCTTGGGGAGATCCGAGCAGTACTTC. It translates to CASSLGRSEQYF.

CDR3 bases: TGTGCCAGCAGACTGACTAGCGGGAGGGTCTCCTACAATGAGCAGTTCTTC. Translated, it gives CASRLTSGRVSYNEQFF. The chain couples TRBV27 to TRBJ2-1, with 14 bases identical to TRBD2. Germline V gene lookup returns CDR1 MNHEY and CDR2 SMNVEV (reference sequence). V was clipped by 6 bases and J by 0 bases; unmatched bases: 4. The CDR3 runs to 17 residues.

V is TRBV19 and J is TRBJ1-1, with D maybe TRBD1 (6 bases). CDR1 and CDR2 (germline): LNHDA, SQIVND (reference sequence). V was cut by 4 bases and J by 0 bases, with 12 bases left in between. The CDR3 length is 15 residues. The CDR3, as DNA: TGTGCCAGTAGTACGTGGACAGAAATGAACACTGAAGCTTTCTTT. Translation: CASSTWTEMNTEAFF.

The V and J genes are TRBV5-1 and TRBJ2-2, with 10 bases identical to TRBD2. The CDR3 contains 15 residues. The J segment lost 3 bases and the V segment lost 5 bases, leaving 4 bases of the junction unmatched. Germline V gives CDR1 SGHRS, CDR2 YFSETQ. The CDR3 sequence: CASRSTSGDTGELFF. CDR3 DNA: TGCGCCAGCAGGTCTACTAGCGGGGACACCGGGGAGCTGTTTTTT.

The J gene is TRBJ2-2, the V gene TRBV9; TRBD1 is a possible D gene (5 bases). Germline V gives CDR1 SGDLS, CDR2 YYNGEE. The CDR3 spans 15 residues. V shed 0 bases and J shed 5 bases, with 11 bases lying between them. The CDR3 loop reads CASSVGVTETGELFF. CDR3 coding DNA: TGTGCCAGCAGCGTAGGTGTGACAGAAACCGGGGAGCTGTTTTTT.

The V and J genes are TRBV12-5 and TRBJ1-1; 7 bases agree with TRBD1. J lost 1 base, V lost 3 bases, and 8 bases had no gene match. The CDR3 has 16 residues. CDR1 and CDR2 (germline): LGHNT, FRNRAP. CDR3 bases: TGTGCTAGTGGTTTCGGCACAGGGGTGAGGAACACTGAAGCTTTCTTT. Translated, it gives CASGFGTGVRNTEAFF. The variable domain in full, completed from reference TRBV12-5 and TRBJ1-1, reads DARVTQTPRHKVTEMGQEVTMRCQPILGHNTVFWYRQTMMQGLELLAYFRNRAPLDDSGMPKDRFSAEMPDATLATLKIQPSEPRDSAVYFCASGFGTGVRNTEAFFGQGTRLTVV.

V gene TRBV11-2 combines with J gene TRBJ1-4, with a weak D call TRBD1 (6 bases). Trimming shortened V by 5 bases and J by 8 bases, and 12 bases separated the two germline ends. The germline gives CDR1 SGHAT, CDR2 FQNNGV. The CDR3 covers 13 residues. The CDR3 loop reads CASSPGATEKLFF. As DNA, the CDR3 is TGTGCCAGCAGCCCAGGGGCAACCGAAAAACTGTTTTTT.